The T cell receptor beta chain under discussion was sequenced for a study of T cell changes during pregnancy in multiple sclerosis. CDR3 size: 13 residues. V was shortened by 6 bases and J by 0 bases, with 8 bases between the two germline ends. CDR1 MDHEN and CDR2 SYDVKM come from the germline V gene. The repertoire was sequenced with immunoSEQ multiplex PCR; TCRdb's copy has only in-frame clones and lacks some. The sample has tens of thousands of clones; around 90% are singletons. The chain employs TRBV28 and TRBJ1-1; D may be TRBD1 (5 bases). This sample comprised CD4+ T cells from peripheral blood mononuclear cells, obtained in the third trimester of pregnancy. The receptor was derived from a female donor in good health, enrolled as a control in a pregnancy study. The CDR3 loop is CASRQVLNTEAFF. DNA for the CDR3: TGTGCCAGCAGACAGGTCCTGAACACTGAAGCTTTCTTT.